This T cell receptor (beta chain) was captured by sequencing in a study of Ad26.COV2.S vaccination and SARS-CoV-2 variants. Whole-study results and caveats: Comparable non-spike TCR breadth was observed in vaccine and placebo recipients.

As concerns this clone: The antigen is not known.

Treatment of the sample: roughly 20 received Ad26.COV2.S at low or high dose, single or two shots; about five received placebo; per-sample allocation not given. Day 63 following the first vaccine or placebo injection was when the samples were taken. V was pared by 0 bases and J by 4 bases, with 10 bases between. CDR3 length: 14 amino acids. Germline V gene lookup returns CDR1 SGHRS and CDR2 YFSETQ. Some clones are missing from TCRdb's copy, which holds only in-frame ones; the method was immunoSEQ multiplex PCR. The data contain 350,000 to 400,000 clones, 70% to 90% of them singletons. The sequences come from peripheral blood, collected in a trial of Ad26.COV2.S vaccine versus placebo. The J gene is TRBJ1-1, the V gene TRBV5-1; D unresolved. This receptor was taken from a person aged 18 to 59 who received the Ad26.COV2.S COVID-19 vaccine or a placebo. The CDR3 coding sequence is TGCGCCAGCAGCTTGGGGGAGGGTTCCACTGAAGCTTTCTTT. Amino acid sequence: CASSLGEGSTEAFF.